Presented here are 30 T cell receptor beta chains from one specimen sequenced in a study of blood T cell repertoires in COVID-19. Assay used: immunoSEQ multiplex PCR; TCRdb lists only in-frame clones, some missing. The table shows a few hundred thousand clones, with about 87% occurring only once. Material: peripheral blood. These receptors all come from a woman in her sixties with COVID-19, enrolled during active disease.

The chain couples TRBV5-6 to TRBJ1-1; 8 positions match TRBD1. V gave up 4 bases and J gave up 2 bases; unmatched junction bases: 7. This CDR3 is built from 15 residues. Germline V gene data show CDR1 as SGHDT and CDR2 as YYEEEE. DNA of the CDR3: TGTGCCAGCAGCAAGAACAGGGGGGGAAACACTGAAGCTTTCTTT. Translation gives CASSKNRGGNTEAFF.

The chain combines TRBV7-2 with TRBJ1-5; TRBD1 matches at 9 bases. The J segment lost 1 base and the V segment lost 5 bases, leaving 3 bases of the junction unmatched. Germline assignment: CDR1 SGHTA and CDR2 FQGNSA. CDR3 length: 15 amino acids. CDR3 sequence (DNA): TGTGCCAGCAGCCAGGGACAGGGAAGCAATCAGCCCCAGCATTTT. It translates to CASSQGQGSNQPQHF.

The CDR3 coding sequence is TGCGCCAGCAGCCAAGATCTTGGAGGGTTTGCGGGAAACACCATATATTTT. Translation: CASSQDLGGFAGNTIYF. The chain uses TRBV4-1 and TRBJ1-3; D call uncertain. The germline V gene encodes CDR1 MGHRA and CDR2 YSYEKL. CDR3 length: 17 residues. The V gene lost 0 bases and the J gene lost 4 bases, with 16 bases spanning the gap.

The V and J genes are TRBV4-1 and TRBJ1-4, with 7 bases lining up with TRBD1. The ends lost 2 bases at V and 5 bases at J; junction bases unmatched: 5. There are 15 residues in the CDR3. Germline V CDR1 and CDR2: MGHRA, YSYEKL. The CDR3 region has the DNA TGCGCCAGCAGCCAAACAGGGGCGCAAAATGAAAAACTGTTTTTT. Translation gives CASSQTGAQNEKLFF.

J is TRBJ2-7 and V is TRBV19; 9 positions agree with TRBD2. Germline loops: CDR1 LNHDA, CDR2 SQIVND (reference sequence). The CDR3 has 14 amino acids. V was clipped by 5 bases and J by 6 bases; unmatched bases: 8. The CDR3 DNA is TGTGCCAGTAGTCGGTCTAGCGGGGCTAGCGAGCAGTACTTC. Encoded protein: CASSRSSGASEQYF.

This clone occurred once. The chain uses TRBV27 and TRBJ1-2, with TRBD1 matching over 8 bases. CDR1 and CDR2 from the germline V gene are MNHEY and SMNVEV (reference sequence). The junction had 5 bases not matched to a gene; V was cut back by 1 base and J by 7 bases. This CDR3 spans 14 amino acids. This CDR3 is CASSLWQGAGGYTF. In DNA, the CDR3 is TGTGCCAGCAGTTTATGGCAGGGGGCGGGTGGCTACACCTTC.

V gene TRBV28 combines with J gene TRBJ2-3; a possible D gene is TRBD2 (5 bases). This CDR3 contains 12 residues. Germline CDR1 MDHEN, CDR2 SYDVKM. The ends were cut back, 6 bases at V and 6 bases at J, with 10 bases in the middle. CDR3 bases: TGTGCCAGCAGCTCTAGCAGGGATACGCAGTATTTT. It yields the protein CASSSSRDTQYF.

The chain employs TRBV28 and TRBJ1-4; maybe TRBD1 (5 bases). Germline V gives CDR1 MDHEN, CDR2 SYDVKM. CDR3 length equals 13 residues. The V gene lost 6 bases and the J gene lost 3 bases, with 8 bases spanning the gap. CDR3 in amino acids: CASSETANEKLFF. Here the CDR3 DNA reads TGTGCCAGCAGCGAGACAGCTAATGAAAAACTGTTTTTT.

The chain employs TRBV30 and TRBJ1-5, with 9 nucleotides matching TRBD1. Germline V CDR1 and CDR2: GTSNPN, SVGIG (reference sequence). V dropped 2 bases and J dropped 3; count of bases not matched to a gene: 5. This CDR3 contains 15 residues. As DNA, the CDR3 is TGTGCCTGGAGTTACAGGGGGCTCAACAATCAGCCCCAGCATTTT. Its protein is CAWSYRGLNNQPQHF.

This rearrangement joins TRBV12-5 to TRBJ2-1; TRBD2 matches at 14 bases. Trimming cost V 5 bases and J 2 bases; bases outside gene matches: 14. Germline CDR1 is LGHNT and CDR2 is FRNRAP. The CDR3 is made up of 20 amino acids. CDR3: CASGPGTSGRGRVTYNEQFF. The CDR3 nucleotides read TGTGCTAGTGGTCCCGGGACTAGCGGGAGAGGCCGAGTCACCTACAATGAGCAGTTCTTC.

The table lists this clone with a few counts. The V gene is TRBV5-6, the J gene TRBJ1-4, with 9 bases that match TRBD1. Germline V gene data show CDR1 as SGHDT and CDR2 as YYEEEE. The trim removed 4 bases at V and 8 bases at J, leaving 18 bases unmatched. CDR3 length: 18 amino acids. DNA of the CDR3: TGTGCCAGCAGCCCCCGACAGGGGGAAGTTGGGCTTAGGGAAAAACTGTTTTTT. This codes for CASSPRQGEVGLREKLFF.

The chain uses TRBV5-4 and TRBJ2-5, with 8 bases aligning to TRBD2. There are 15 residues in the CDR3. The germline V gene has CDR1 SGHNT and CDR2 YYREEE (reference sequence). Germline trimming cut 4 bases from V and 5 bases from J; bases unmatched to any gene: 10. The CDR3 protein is CASSPTGGAPETQYF. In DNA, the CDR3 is TGTGCCAGCAGCCCGACGGGGGGGGCTCCGGAGACCCAGTACTTC. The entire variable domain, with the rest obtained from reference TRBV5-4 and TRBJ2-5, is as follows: ETGVTQSPTHLIKTRGQQVTLRCSSQSGHNTVSWYQQALGQGPQFIFQYYREEENGRGNFPPRFSGLQFPNYSSELNVNALELDDSALYLCASSPTGGAPETQYFGPGTRLLVL.

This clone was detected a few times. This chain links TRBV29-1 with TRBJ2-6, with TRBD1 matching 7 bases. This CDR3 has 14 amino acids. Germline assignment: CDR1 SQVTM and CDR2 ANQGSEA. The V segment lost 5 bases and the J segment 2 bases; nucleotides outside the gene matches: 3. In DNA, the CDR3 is TGCAGCGTTCTAGGGGGCACTGGGGCCAACGTCCTGACTTTC. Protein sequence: CSVLGGTGANVLTF.

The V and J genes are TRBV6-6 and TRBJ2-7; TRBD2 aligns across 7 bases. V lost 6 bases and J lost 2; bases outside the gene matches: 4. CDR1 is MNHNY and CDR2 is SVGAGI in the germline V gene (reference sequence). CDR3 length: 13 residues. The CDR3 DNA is TGTGCCAGCAGCACGACTAGCCCCTACGAGCAGTACTTC. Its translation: CASSTTSPYEQYF.

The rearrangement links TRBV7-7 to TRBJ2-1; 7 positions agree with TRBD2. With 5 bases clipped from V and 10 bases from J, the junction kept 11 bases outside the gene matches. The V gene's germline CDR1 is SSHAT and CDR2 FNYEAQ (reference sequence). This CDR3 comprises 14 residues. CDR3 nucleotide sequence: TGTGCCAGCAGCGCTAGCGGACTGGAAGGAGAGCAGTTCTTC. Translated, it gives CASSASGLEGEQFF.

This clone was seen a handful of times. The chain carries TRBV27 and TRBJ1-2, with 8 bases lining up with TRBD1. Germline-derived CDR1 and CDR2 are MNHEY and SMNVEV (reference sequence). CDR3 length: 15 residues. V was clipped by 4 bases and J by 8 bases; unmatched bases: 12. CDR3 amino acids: CASSWDRSSLGGYTF. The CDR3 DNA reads TGTGCCAGCAGTTGGGACAGGAGCTCCCTAGGCGGCTACACCTTC.

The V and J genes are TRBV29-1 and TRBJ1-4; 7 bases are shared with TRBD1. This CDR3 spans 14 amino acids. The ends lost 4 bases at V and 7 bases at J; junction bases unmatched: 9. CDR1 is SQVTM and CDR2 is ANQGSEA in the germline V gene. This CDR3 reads CSVGIGGAVEKLFF. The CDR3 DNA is TGCAGCGTTGGGATAGGGGGCGCGGTTGAAAAACTGTTTTTT.

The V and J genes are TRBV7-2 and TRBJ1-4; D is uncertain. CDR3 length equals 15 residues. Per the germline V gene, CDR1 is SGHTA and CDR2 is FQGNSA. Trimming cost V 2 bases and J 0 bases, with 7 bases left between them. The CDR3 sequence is CASSLMRSTNEKLFF. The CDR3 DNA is TGTGCCAGCAGCTTAATGAGGTCAACTAATGAAAAACTGTTTTTT.

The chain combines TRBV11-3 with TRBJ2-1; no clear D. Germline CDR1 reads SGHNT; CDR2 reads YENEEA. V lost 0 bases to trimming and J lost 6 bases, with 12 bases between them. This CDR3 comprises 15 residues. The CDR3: CASSLDIASSNEQFF. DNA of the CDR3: TGTGCCAGCAGCTTAGATATAGCCTCTTCCAATGAGCAGTTCTTC.

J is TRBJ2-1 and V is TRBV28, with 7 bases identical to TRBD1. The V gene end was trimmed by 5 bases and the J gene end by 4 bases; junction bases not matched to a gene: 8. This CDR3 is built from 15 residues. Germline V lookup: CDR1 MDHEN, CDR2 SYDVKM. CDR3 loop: CASSRRGQGYNEQFF. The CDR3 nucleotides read TGTGCCAGCAGTCGTAGGGGGCAGGGGTACAATGAGCAGTTCTTC.

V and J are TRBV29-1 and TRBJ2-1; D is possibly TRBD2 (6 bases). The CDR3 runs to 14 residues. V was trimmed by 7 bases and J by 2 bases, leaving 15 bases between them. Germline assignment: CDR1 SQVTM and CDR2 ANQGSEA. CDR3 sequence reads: CSGLGRRAYNEQFF. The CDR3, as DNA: TGCAGCGGGCTGGGGAGGCGCGCCTACAATGAGCAGTTCTTC.

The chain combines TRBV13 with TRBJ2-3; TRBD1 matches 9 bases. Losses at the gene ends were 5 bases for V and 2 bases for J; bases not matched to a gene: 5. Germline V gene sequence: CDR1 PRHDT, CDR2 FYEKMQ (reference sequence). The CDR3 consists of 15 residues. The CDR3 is CASSPGQGHTDTQYF. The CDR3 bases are TGTGCCAGCAGCCCTGGACAGGGGCACACAGATACGCAGTATTTT. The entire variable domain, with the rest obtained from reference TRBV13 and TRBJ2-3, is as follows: AAGVIQSPRHLIKEKRETATLKCYPIPRHDTVYWYQQGPGQDPQFLISFYEKMQSDKGSIPDRFSAQQFSDYHSELNMSSLELGDSALYFCASSPGQGHTDTQYFGPGTRLTVL.

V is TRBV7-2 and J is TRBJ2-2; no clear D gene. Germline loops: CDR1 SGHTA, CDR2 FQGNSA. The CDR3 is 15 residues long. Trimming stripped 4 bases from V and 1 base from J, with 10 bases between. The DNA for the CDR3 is TGTGCCAGCAGCTCGAAGAGAGGGAACACCGGGGAGCTGTTTTTT. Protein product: CASSSKRGNTGELFF.

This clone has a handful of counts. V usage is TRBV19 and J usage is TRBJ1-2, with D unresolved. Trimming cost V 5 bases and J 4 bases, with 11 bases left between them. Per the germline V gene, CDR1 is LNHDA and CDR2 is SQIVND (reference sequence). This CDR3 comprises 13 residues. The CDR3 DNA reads TGTGCCAGTAGTGCCGGGATCTCCTATGGCTACACCTTC. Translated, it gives CASSAGISYGYTF.

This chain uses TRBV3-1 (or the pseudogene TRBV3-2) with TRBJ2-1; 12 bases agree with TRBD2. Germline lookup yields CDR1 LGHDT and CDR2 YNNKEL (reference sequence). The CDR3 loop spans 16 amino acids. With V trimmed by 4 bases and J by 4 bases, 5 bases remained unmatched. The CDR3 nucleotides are TGTGCCAGCAGCCTTAGGACTAGCGGGGCTTACAATGAGCAGTTCTTC. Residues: CASSLRTSGAYNEQFF.

CDR3 residues: CASSFGAGGGSTEAFF. CDR3 DNA sequence: TGTGCCAGCAGCTTCGGGGCAGGGGGCGGATCAACTGAAGCTTTCTTT. The rearrangement links TRBV5-5 to TRBJ1-1, with 8 bases that match TRBD1. The junction had 11 bases not matched to a gene; V was cut back by 2 bases and J by 5 bases. Germline lookup yields CDR1 SGHKS and CDR2 YYEKEE (reference sequence). The CDR3 is made up of 16 amino acids.

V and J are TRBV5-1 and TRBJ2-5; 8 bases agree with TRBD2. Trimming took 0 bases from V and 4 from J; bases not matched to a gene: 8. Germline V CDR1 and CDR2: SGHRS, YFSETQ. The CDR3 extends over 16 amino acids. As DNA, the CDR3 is TGCGCCAGCAGCTTGGTCGACTTAGCGGGAACAGAGACCCAGTACTTC. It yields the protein CASSLVDLAGTETQYF.

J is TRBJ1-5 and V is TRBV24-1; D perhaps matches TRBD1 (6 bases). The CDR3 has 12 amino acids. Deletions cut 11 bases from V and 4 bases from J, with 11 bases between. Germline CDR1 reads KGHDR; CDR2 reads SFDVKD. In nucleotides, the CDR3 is TGTGCCAGCACAACAGGGAATCAGCCCCAGCATTTT. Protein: CASTTGNQPQHF.

This CDR3 reads CASSSRGPLEQYF. In nucleotides, the CDR3 is TGTGCCAGCAGCTCGCGGGGGCCCTTGGAGCAGTACTTC. The genes are TRBV19 and TRBJ2-7; possibly TRBD2 for D (7 bases). V lost 9 bases to trimming and J lost 7 bases, with 19 bases between them. The CDR3 has 13 residues. Germline CDR1 LNHDA, CDR2 SQIVND (reference sequence).

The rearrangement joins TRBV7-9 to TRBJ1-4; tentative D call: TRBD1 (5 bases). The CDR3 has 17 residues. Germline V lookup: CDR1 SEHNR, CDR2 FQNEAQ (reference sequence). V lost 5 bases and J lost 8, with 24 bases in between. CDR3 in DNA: TGTGCCAGCAGCCTCAGAGTTGGGGCCCTCCCTGGAGAAAAACTGTTTTTT. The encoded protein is CASSLRVGALPGEKLFF.